The clone carrying this T cell receptor beta chain came up many times. This entry comes from a study of prognosis after radiotherapy for stage I lung cancer. The wider study: While several patients had squamous cell carcinoma tumors, the tumors of twelve were adenocarcinoma.

V gave up 3 bases and J gave up 7 bases, with 9 bases separating them. The CDR3 has 12 residues. Germline V gene data show CDR1 as LGHDT and CDR2 as YNNKEL (reference sequence). Genomic DNA was the source, and TCR beta CDR3 was amplified from it by two-round multiplex PCR. It was primers specific to each TRBV and TRBJ gene that first-round PCR used. Via MiXCR, TCRdb re-called the multiplex PCR reads, giving one row per CDR3 protein. In the table there are about 18,000 distinct CDR3 sequences, around 44% of which are singletons. This clonotype was obtained from a donor older than 45 with non-small cell lung cancer. The specimen was PBMCs, collected before or after stereotactic body radiation therapy (not recorded which). J is TRBJ1-2 and V is TRBV3-1; TRBD1 is a possible D gene (6 bases). CDR3 sequence: CASSQGGGGYTF. CDR3 DNA: TGTGCCAGCAGCCAGGGGGGCGGTGGCTACACCTTC.